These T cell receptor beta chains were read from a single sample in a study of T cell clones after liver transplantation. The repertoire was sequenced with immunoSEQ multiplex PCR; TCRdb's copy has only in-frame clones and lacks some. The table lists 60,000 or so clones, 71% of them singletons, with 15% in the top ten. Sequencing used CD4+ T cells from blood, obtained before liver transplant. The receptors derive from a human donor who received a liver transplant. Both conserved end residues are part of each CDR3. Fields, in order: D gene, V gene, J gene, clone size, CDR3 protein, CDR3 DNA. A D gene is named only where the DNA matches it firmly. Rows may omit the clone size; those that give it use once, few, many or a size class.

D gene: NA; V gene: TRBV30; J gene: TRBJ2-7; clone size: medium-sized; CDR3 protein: CAWSSGTSRYF; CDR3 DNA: TGTGCCTGGTCCTCCGGGACATCCCGCTACTTC
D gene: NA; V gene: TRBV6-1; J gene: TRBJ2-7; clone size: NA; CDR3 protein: CASSEVDGVTGEQYF; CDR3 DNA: TGTGCCAGCAGTGAAGTCGACGGAGTGACGGGAGAGCAGTACTTC
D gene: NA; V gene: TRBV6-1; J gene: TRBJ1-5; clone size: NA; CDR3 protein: CASSEAYQPQHF; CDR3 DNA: TGTGCCAGCAGTGAAGCCTATCAGCCCCAGCATTTT
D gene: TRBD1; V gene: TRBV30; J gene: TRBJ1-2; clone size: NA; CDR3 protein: CAWHRGLGYGYTF; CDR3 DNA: TGTGCCTGGCACAGGGGGCTTGGCTATGGCTACACCTTC
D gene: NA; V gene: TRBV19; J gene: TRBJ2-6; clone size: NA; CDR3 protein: CASRWSGANVLTF; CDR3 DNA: TGTGCCAGTCGGTGGTCTGGGGCCAACGTCCTGACTTTC
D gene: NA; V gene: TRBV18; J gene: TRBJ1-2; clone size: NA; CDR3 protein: CASSPSHLSNYGYTF; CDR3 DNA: TGTGCCAGCTCACCCTCACATCTTTCTAACTATGGCTACACCTTC
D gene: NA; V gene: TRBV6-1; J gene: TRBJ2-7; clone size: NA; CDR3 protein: CASSEQGGGDEQYF; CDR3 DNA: TGTGCCAGCAGTGAACAAGGAGGGGGCGACGAGCAGTACTTC
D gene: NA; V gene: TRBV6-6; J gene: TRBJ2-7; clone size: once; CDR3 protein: CASSYSQGSYEQYF; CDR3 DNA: TGTGCCAGCAGTTACTCCCAGGGCTCCTACGAGCAGTACTTC
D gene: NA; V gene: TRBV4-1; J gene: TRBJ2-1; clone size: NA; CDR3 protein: CASSLAPGSAYNEQFF; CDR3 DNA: TGCGCCAGCAGCCTAGCCCCGGGGTCCGCCTACAATGAGCAGTTCTTC
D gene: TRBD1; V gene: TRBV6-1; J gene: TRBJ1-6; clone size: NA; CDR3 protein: CASSGGQGQKSPLHF; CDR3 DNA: TGTGCCAGCAGTGGTGGACAGGGGCAAAAGTCACCCCTCCACTTT
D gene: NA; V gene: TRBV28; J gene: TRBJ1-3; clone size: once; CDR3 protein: CASSFRAGNTIYF; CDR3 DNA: TGTGCCAGCAGTTTCAGAGCGGGAAACACCATATATTTT
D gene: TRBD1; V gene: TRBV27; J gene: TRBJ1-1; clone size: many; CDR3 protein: CASSFLGQGNTEAFF; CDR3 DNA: TGTGCCAGCAGCTTCTTGGGACAGGGGAACACTGAAGCTTTCTTT
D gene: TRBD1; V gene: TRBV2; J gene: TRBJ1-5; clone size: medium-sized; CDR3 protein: CASSDRGYQPQHF; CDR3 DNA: TGTGCCAGCAGTGACAGGGGGTATCAGCCCCAGCATTTT
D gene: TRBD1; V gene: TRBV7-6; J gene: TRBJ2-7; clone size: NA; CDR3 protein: CASTSQTGSYEQYF; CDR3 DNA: TGTGCCAGCACTTCCCAGACAGGGTCCTACGAGCAGTACTTC
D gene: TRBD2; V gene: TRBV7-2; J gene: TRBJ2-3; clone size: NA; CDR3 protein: CASSFFGTSGRHGGTQYF; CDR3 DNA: TGTGCCAGCAGCTTCTTCGGGACTAGCGGGAGGCACGGGGGTACGCAGTATTTT